The 7 T cell receptor beta chains below all came from one sample that was sequenced in a study of shared clonotypes between healthy human individuals. The assay was immunoSEQ multiplex PCR, and TCRdb's table has in-frame clones only and misses some. The table lists roughly 1,500,000 clones, approximately 98.5% of them singletons. The sequenced material came from naive CD4+ T cells sorted from blood. Described subset: CD45RA+ positively selected. These receptors were obtained from a man aged 25 to 45 in good health.

This clone was recorded a few times. The chain recombines TRBV19 with TRBJ1-5, with 8 nucleotides matching TRBD1. The CDR3 length is 17 residues. Germline CDR1 LNHDA, CDR2 SQIVND (reference sequence). Trimming removed 3 bases from V and 7 bases from J; junction bases left unmatched: 14. DNA of the CDR3: TGTGCCAGTAGTATGGGAAGGAGGACAGGGAGCGGACAGCCCCAGCATTTT. This sequence encodes CASSMGRRTGSGQPQHF.

This chain links TRBV7-9 with TRBJ2-5, with TRBD1 matching over 9 bases. V lost 4 bases and J lost 0; bases outside the gene matches: 6. CDR3 length: 16 residues. In germline, CDR1 is SEHNR, CDR2 FQNEAQ (reference sequence). The CDR3 nucleotides are TGTGCCAGCAGCTCCCCGGACAGGGGCTACCAAGAGACCCAGTACTTC. The encoded protein is CASSSPDRGYQETQYF.

The chain couples TRBV28 to TRBJ1-1; D remains ambiguous. The V end lost 5 bases, the J end lost 10 bases, and 14 bases lay between the germline ends. CDR3 length equals 12 residues. CDR1 and CDR2 from the germline V gene are MDHEN and SYDVKM. The CDR3 sequence is CASSKVERRAFF. In nucleotides, the CDR3 is TGTGCCAGCAGTAAGGTGGAGAGGCGAGCTTTCTTT.

Comment on this clone: The same CDR3 also results from other DNA sequences found in this sample. This chain connects TRBV5-4 to TRBJ1-3; possible D gene TRBD1, 5 bases. Between the trimmed V and J ends, which lost 2 bases and 4 bases, there was a span of 10 bases. Germline V gene sequence: CDR1 SGHNT, CDR2 YYREEE (reference sequence). The length of the CDR3 is 14 residues. The CDR3 DNA reads TGTGCCAGCAGCTTACCAGGGCCAGGAAACACCATATATTTT. This translates into CASSLPGPGNTIYF.

The V call is TRBV9, the J call TRBJ2-2, with D perhaps TRBD2 (5 bases). Trimming took off 0 bases at V and 4 bases at J, with 10 bases between the two ends. CDR1 and CDR2 (germline): SGDLS, YYNGEE. The CDR3 spans 15 residues. Here the CDR3 reads CASSVAGSRTGELFF. For the CDR3, the DNA is TGTGCCAGCAGCGTAGCGGGGTCCCGCACCGGGGAGCTGTTTTTT.

The genes are TRBV5-1 and TRBJ2-3; 8 nucleotides align to TRBD1. Trimming removed 6 bases from V and 1 base from J; junction bases left unmatched: 7. The CDR3 totals 15 residues. Per the germline V gene, CDR1 is SGHRS and CDR2 is YFSETQ. The CDR3 DNA sequence: TGCGCCAGCACCCTACAGGGGGAGGGCACAGATACGCAGTATTTT. It translates to CASTLQGEGTDTQYF.

The V call is TRBV29-1, the J call TRBJ2-5; TRBD2 matches 7 bases. Germline trimming cut 7 bases from V and 5 bases from J; bases unmatched to any gene: 7. Germline V CDR1 and CDR2: SQVTM, ANQGSEA. The CDR3 has 12 amino acids. CDR3 DNA sequence: TGCAGCGCCCAGGCGGGGGTCGAGACCCAGTACTTC. This sequence encodes CSAQAGVETQYF.